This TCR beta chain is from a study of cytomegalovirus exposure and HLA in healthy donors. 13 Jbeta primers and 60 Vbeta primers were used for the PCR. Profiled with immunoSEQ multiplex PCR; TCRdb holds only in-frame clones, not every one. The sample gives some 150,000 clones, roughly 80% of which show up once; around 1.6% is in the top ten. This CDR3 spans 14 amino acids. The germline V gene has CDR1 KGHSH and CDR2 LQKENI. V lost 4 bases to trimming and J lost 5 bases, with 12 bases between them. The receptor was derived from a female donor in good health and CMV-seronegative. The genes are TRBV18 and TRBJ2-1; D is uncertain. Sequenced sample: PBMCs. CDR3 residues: CASSRYGPDNEQFF. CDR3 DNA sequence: TGTGCCAGCTCACGTTATGGCCCCGACAATGAGCAGTTCTTC.